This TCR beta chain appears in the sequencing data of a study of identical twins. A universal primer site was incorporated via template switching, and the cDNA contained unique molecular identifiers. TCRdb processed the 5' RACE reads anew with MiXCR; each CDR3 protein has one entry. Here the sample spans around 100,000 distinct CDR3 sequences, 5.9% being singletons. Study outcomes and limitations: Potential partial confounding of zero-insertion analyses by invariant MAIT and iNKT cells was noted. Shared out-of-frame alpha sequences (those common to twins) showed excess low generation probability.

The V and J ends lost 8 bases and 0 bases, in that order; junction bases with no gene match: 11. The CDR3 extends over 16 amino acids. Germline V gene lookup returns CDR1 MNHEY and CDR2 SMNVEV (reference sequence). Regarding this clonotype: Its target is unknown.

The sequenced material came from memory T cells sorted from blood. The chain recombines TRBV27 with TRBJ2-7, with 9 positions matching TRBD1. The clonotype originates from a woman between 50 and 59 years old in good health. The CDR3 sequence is CASSLEDRGGSYEQYV. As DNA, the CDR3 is TGTGCCAGCTCTTTGGAGGACAGGGGAGGCTCCTACGAGCAGTACGTC.